This is a list of T cell receptor beta chains from one sample in a study of shared clonotypes between healthy human individuals. Using immunoSEQ multiplex PCR, the repertoire was profiled, and TCRdb retains in-frame clones only, with some absent. This sample has 850,000 to 1,100,000 clones; around 77% occur once, and the top ten carry roughly 0.83%. Sequenced: memory CD4+ T cells from PBMCs. These receptors originate from a man younger than 35 in good health. Some clones in this sample may be carry-over from other donors' samples. Both conserved end residues are part of each CDR3. A D gene is named only where the DNA matches it firmly. Clone size is not always given. Where it is, it says once, few, many or a class for expanded clones.

D gene | clone size | J gene | V gene | CDR3 protein | CDR3 DNA
- | - | TRBJ1-4 | TRBV5-1 | CASSLAGTTNEKLFF | TGCGCCAGCAGCTTGGCCGGGACAACTAATGAAAAACTGTTTTTT
- | once | TRBJ2-3 | TRBV12-5 | CASGRNLGRAADTQYF | TGTGCTAGTGGCAGGAACCTTGGAAGGGCGGCAGATACGCAGTATTTT
- | - | TRBJ1-2 | TRBV20-1 | CSAESGYGYTF | TGCAGTGCTGAGTCAGGATATGGCTACACCTTC
- | - | TRBJ1-2 | TRBV28 | CASSYSWDGYTF | TGTGCCAGCAGCTATTCCTGGGACGGCTACACCTTC
- | many | TRBJ1-1 | TRBV7-9 | CASSLGVGVNTEAFF | TGTGCCAGCAGCTTAGGGGTGGGAGTGAACACTGAAGCTTTCTTT
- | once | TRBJ2-5 | TRBV28 | CASQTLQLQETQYF | TGTGCCAGCCAAACGTTACAGCTCCAAGAGACCCAGTACTTC
- | few | TRBJ2-3 | TRBV7-2 | CASSQTRQPDTQYF | TGTGCCAGCAGCCAAACCCGACAGCCAGATACGCAGTATTTT
- | - | TRBJ2-7 | TRBV11-3 | CASSSFTGSNEQYF | TGTGCCAGCAGCAGTTTCACAGGGTCGAACGAGCAGTACTTC
- | - | TRBJ2-5 | TRBV5-1 | CASSVYPMDGTQYF | TGCGCCAGCAGCGTATACCCTATGGATGGGACCCAGTACTTC
- | - | TRBJ1-2 | TRBV5-4 | CASTMDRGYGYTF | TGTGCCAGCACTATGGACAGAGGCTATGGCTACACCTTC
TRBD1 | few | TRBJ2-5 | TRBV12-5 | CASGQTGGSQYF | TGTGCTAGTGGTCAGACAGGGGGGTCCCAGTACTTC
TRBD2 | - | TRBJ2-1 | TRBV11-3 | CASSSPGTSGTNEQFF | TGTGCCAGCAGCTCCCCCGGGACTAGCGGGACTAATGAGCAGTTCTTC
- | - | TRBJ1-1 | TRBV29-1 | CSVGGQGITEAFF | TGCAGCGTTGGGGGGCAGGGAATTACTGAAGCTTTCTTT
- | - | TRBJ2-1 | TRBV7-3 | CASSLSPGNNEQFF | TGTGCCAGCAGCTTAAGCCCGGGAAACAATGAGCAGTTCTTC
TRBD2 | - | TRBJ2-3 | TRBV5-1 | CASSLGTSGYTDTQYF | TGCGCCAGCAGCTTAGGGACTAGCGGATACACAGATACGCAGTATTTT
TRBD2 | - | TRBJ2-1 | TRBV5-5 | CASSLWSGGQNNEQFF | TGTGCCAGCAGCTTGTGGAGCGGGGGGCAAAACAATGAGCAGTTCTTC
TRBD2 | - | TRBJ2-3 | TRBV7-9 | CASSPQLWTSRHQQYF | TGTGCCAGCAGCCCTCAACTATGGACTAGCAGACATCAGCAGTATTTT
- | - | TRBJ1-5 | TRBV21-1 | CASSKFAIGGNQPQHF | TGTGCCAGCAGCAAGTTCGCTATCGGGGGAAATCAGCCCCAGCATTTT
- | - | TRBJ1-1 | TRBV10-3 | CAISGRVGQATSNTEAFF | TGTGCCATCAGCGGGAGGGTAGGCCAGGCGACTTCGAACACTGAAGCTTTCTTT
- | - | TRBJ2-1 | TRBV5-1 | CASSLGSVEQFF | TGCGCCAGCAGCTTGGGGTCCGTTGAGCAGTTCTTC
- | few | TRBJ1-6 | TRBV30 | CAWKRRVDSPLHF | TGTGCCTGGAAACGCAGGGTTGATTCACCCCTCCACTTT
- | - | TRBJ1-3 | TRBV28 | CASTAGNTIYF | TGTGCCAGCACAGCGGGAAACACCATATATTTT
- | - | TRBJ2-2 | TRBV10-3 | CAISELDTGELFF | TGTGCCATCAGTGAGCTAGATACCGGGGAGCTGTTTTTT
- | - | TRBJ1-2 | TRBV29-1 | CSGGAPNYGYTF | TGCAGCGGGGGGGCCCCTAACTATGGCTACACCTTC
- | - | TRBJ2-7 | TRBV7-3 | CASSSYEQYF | TGTGCCAGCAGCTCGTACGAGCAGTACTTC
- | - | TRBJ2-3 | TRBV7-6 | CASSLDRDTGTQYF | TGTGCCAGCAGCTTAGACCGGGACACAGGAACGCAGTATTTT
- | many | TRBJ2-1 | TRBV29-1 | CSVRTHPSSYNEQFF | TGCAGCGTTAGGACCCACCCGAGCTCCTACAATGAGCAGTTCTTC
TRBD1 | - | TRBJ1-5 | TRBV28 | CASSSGGRGNQPQHF | TGTGCCAGCAGCTCAGGGGGTAGGGGCAATCAGCCCCAGCATTTT
TRBD1 | - | TRBJ1-5 | TRBV28 | CASRRQGYSNQPQHF | TGTGCCAGCAGACGACAGGGCTATAGCAATCAGCCCCAGCATTTT
- | - | TRBJ2-1 | TRBV29-1 | CSVGRGYLLSDEQFF | TGCAGCGTGGGCCGGGGGTACCTTCTAAGTGATGAGCAGTTCTTC
- | - | TRBJ2-5 | TRBV7-2 | CASSFRGAETQYF | TGTGCCAGCAGCTTTAGAGGGGCGGAGACCCAGTACTTC
- | - | TRBJ1-1 | TRBV5-1 | CASSLRSLGTEAFF | TGCGCCAGCAGCTTGCGCAGCCTTGGGACTGAAGCTTTCTTT
- | - | TRBJ1-2 | TRBV18 | CASSPSGLWYGYTF | TGTGCCAGCTCACCCTCGGGGCTTTGGTATGGCTACACCTTC
- | - | TRBJ1-1 | TRBV14 | CASSRSSMGKEAFF | TGTGCCAGCAGCCGAAGCTCCATGGGGAAGGAAGCTTTCTTT
TRBD2 | - | TRBJ2-7 | TRBV29-1 | CSVGTGTSGSYEQYF | TGCAGCGTTGGGACCGGGACTAGCGGGTCCTACGAGCAGTACTTC
TRBD2 | - | TRBJ2-1 | TRBV19 | CASSTGLALYNEQFF | TGTGCCAGTAGTACGGGACTAGCTCTTTACAATGAGCAGTTCTTC
- | - | TRBJ2-7 | TRBV6-5 | CASSYGLGNEQYF | TGTGCCAGCAGTTACGGGCTGGGGAACGAGCAGTACTTC
- | - | TRBJ2-1 | TRBV27 | CASSLRPTSSNEQFF | TGTGCCAGCAGTTTACGGCCAACTAGCAGCAATGAGCAGTTCTTC
TRBD1 | - | TRBJ2-7 | TRBV7-9 | CASSLVAGGEQYF | TGTGCCAGCAGCTTAGTTGCAGGGGGCGAGCAGTACTTC
TRBD1 | - | TRBJ2-7 | TRBV18 | CASSPWDRVGEQYF | TGTGCCAGCTCACCGTGGGACAGGGTAGGGGAGCAGTACTTC
- | - | TRBJ2-2 | TRBV29-1 | CSVGGPETGTGELFF | TGCAGCGTTGGAGGTCCGGAGACGGGAACCGGGGAGCTGTTTTTT
- | - | TRBJ1-1 | TRBV28 | CASSFGRPYTEAFF | TGTGCCAGCAGTTTTGGCAGGCCCTACACTGAAGCTTTCTTT